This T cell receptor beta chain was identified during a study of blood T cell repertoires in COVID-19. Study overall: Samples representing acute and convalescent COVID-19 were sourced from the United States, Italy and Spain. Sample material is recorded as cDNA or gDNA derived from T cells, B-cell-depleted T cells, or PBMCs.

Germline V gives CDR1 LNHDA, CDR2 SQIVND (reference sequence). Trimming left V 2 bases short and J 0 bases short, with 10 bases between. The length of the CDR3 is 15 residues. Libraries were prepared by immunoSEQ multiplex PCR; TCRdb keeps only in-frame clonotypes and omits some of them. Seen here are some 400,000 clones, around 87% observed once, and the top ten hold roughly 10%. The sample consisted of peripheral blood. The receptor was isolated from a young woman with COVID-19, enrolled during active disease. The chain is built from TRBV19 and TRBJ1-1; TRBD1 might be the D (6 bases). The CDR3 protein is CASSIQGQMNTEAFF. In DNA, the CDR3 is TGTGCCAGTAGTATACAAGGACAGATGAACACTGAAGCTTTCTTT.